This record looks at one T cell receptor beta chain sequence and its context. Its matching antigen is unknown. Participants had chemo-refractory metastatic non-small-cell lung cancer and were treated with focal radiation plus ipilimumab CTLA-4 blockade. V was clipped by 1 base and J by 10 bases; unmatched bases: 4. Germline loops: CDR1 SGHVS, CDR2 FNYEAQ. The CDR3 totals 14 residues. The entry originates in a study of radiotherapy plus CTLA-4 blockade in lung cancer. As for the study in general: Patients showed objective responses in about 18% of cases and disease control in less than 35%. Study-level results: It was early blood T cell clone dynamics, with interferon-beta, that reportedly best predicted response. TCR clones of tumor origin grew in blood after radiotherapy plus ipilimumab.

Sequencing used immunoSEQ multiplex PCR; TCRdb keeps in-frame clones, though not all of them. The repertoire includes around 49,000 clones, roughly 84% of them detected once, and 25% to 35% sits in the top ten. V is TRBV7-6 and J is TRBJ1-6; 7 bases are shared with TRBD1. This receptor was identified in a human donor with non-small cell lung cancer whose response to radiotherapy plus ipilimumab could not be evaluated. Sequencing used peripheral blood, obtained from a patient treated with radiotherapy plus ipilimumab. The chain's CDR3 is CASSLEQGRSPLHF. The CDR3 DNA reads TGTGCCAGCAGCTTAGAACAGGGGCGGTCACCCCTCCACTTT.